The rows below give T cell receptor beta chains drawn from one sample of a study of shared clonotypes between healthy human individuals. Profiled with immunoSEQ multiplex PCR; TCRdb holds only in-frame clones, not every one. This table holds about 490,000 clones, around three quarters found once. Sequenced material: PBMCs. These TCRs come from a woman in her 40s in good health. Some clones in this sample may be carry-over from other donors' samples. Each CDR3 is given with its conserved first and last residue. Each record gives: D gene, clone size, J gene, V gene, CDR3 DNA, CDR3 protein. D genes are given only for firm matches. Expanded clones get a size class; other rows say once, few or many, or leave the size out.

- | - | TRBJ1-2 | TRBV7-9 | TGTGCCAGCAGCTTCAAGGGATCCTATGGCTACACCTTC | CASSFKGSYGYTF
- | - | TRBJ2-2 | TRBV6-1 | TGTGCCAGCAGGAGGGACCGGGGAACCGGGGAGCTGTTTTTT | CASRRDRGTGELFF
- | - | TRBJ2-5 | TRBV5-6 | TGTGCCAGCAGCTTGGTCGGGGCCGGGGAGACCCAGTACTTC | CASSLVGAGETQYF
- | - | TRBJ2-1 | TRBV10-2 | TGCGCCAGCAGTGAGGTCGATGATGAGCAGTTCTTC | CASSEVDDEQFF
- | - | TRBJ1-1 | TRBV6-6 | TGTGCCAGCAGTTCGAGCCAGGGCGGGACTGAAGCTTTCTTT | CASSSSQGGTEAFF
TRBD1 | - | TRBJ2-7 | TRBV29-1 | TGCAGCGTCGAGTCCCGGGACAGGGGATCCTACGAGCAGTACTTC | CSVESRDRGSYEQYF
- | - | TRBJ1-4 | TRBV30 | TGTGCCTGGAGTCCTCGTGAAAAACTGTTTTTT | CAWSPREKLFF
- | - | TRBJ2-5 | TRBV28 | TGTGCCAGCAGTTTTATGGGTGAGACCCAGTACTTC | CASSFMGETQYF
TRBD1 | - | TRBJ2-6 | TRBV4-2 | TGTGCCAGCAGCCACCCTAGATTCGAAGACAGGGGGCGCCTTGATTCCTCTGGGGCCAACGTCCTGACTTTC | CASSHPRFEDRGRLDSSGANVLTF
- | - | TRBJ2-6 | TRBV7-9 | TGTGCCAGCAGCTCACAGGGTTGGTCTGGGGCCAACGTCCTGACTTTC | CASSSQGWSGANVLTF
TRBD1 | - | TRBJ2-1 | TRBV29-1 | TGCAGCGGGCGCAGACAGGGCTCCTACAATGAGCAGTTCTTC | CSGRRQGSYNEQFF
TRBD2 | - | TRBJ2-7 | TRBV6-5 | TGTGCCAGCAGCCCCCTACTAGCGGGAAGGTACGAGCAGTACTTC | CASSPLLAGRYEQYF
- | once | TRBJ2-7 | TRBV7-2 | TGTGCCAGCAGCTTAACGGGCGGAGCCCTCTACGAGCAGTACTTC | CASSLTGGALYEQYF
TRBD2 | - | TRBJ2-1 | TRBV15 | TGTGCCACCAGCAGAGAGGTGTCGGGACTAGCGGCCTACAATGAGCAGTTCTTC | CATSREVSGLAAYNEQFF
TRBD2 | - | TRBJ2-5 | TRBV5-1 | TGCGCCAGCAGCCCTCAACTAGCGGGAGGTTGGGAGACCCAGTACTTC | CASSPQLAGGWETQYF
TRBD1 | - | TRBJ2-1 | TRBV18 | TGTGCCAGCTCACCTACCCAGGGGGCGGTCAATGAGCAGTTCTTC | CASSPTQGAVNEQFF
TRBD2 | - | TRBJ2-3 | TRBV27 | TGTGCCAGCAGTTTTCTAGCGGGAGGACTAGGAGATACGCAGTATTTT | CASSFLAGGLGDTQYF
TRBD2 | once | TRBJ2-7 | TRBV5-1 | TGCGCCAGCAGCTTTAGCGGGAGGGCCTACGAGCAGTACTTC | CASSFSGRAYEQYF
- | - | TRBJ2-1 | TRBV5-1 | TGCGCCAGCAGCTCAAATCCGGGGAATGAGCAGTTCTTC | CASSSNPGNEQFF
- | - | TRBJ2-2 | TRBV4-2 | TGTGCCAGCAGCCAAAACTCGCGGTTCGCCGGGGAGCTGTTTTTT | CASSQNSRFAGELFF
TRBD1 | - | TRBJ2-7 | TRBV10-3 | TGTGCCATCAGTGACCGGGACAGACCCTACGAGCAGTACTTC | CAISDRDRPYEQYF
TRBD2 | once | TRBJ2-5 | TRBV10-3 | TGTGCCATCTCGGGGGGGACTTCGGAGACCCAGTACTTC | CAISGGTSETQYF
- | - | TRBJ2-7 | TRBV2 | TGTGCCAGCAGAGCTCCGTCCCACATCTCCTACGAGCAGTACTTC | CASRAPSHISYEQYF
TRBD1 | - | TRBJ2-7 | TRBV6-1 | TGTGCCAGCAGTGAATACGGACAGGGGTTCGAGCAGTACTTC | CASSEYGQGFEQYF
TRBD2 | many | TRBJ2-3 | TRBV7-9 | TGTGCCAGCAGCCAAAGGACTAGCGGCGAAGATACGCAGTATTTT | CASSQRTSGEDTQYF
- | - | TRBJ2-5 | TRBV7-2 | TGTGCCAGCAGCTTAAATAGCGGCAAACAAGAGACCCAGTACTTC | CASSLNSGKQETQYF